This entry lists 29 T cell receptor beta chains sequenced from one sample in a study of T cells in tuberculosis. Assay: immunoSEQ multiplex PCR; the TCRdb copy retains only in-frame clones and omits some. The sample gives under 40,000 clones, just over 90% of which show up once; over 2% is in the top ten. Source material: PBMCs. Every receptor here comes from a donor between 5 and 29 years old with latent tuberculosis or without tuberculosis infection.

This clone was recorded only once. The genes are TRBV9 and TRBJ2-2; 7 nucleotides match TRBD1. The CDR3 consists of 15 residues. CDR1 SGDLS and CDR2 YYNGEE come from the germline V gene. Trimming at V came to 0 bases and at J to 4 bases, leaving 3 bases not matched to a gene. CDR3 loop: CASSVEGQLTGELFF. CDR3 sequence (DNA): TGTGCCAGCAGCGTAGAGGGACAGCTCACCGGGGAGCTGTTTTTT.

The V call is TRBV28, the J call TRBJ2-1; TRBD1 is a possible D gene (5 bases). V gave up 6 bases and J gave up 5 bases, with 11 bases separating them. The germline CDR1 and CDR2 sequences are MDHEN and SYDVKM. This CDR3 region has 13 residues. CDR3 amino acids: CASSLGRDNEQFF. For the CDR3, the DNA is TGTGCCAGCAGCCTGGGGCGCGACAATGAGCAGTTCTTC.

The chain links TRBV18 to TRBJ2-7; TRBD1 matches 8 bases. This CDR3 region has 14 residues. The germline CDR1 and CDR2 sequences are KGHSH and LQKENI. The V segment lost 5 bases and the J segment 7 bases; nucleotides outside the gene matches: 10. The CDR3 reads CASSARDRNEEQYF. In DNA form, the CDR3 reads TGTGCCAGCTCAGCAAGGGACAGGAATGAAGAGCAGTACTTC.

The rearrangement joins TRBV19 to TRBJ2-7; D remains unclear. Germline V gives CDR1 LNHDA, CDR2 SQIVND (reference sequence). V lost 3 bases, J lost 6 bases, and 12 bases lay in between. The CDR3 loop spans 13 amino acids. The CDR3 sequence: CASSIGTVGEQYF. The CDR3 nucleotides read TGTGCCAGTAGTATCGGTACGGTTGGCGAGCAGTACTTC.

This clone occurred once. The chain recombines TRBV5-1 with TRBJ2-5; D might be TRBD2 (7 bases). With 1 base removed from V and 3 bases from J, the gap between germline ends came to 10 bases. The germline gives CDR1 SGHRS, CDR2 YFSETQ. The CDR3 is made up of 14 amino acids. CDR3 DNA sequence: TGCGCCAGCAGCTTGCAGGGGAGGGAAGAGACCCAGTACTTC. Translating it yields CASSLQGREETQYF.

The chain recombines TRBV7-2 with TRBJ2-5; D is uncertain. The V end was cut by 1 base, the J end by 7 bases, with 13 bases between. The CDR3 extends over 14 amino acids. Germline CDR1 SGHTA, CDR2 FQGNSA. The CDR3: CASSLVEVRATQYF. The CDR3 region has the DNA TGTGCCAGCAGCTTAGTAGAAGTCCGTGCGACCCAGTACTTC.

V gene TRBV5-4 combines with J gene TRBJ2-2; TRBD2 agrees at 12 bases. V trimming: 1 base; J trimming: 8 bases; junction bases outside the gene matches: 6. Germline CDR1 is SGHNT and CDR2 is YYREEE (reference sequence). The CDR3 is 16 residues long. As DNA, the CDR3 is TGTGCCAGCAGCTTGAATGCACTAGCGGGAGGAGGGGAGCTGTTTTTT. This gives the protein CASSLNALAGGGELFF. The full variable domain, completed using reference TRBV5-4 and TRBJ2-2, is ETGVTQSPTHLIKTRGQQVTLRCSSQSGHNTVSWYQQALGQGPQFIFQYYREEENGRGNFPPRFSGLQFPNYSSELNVNALELDDSALYLCASSLNALAGGGELFFGEGSRLTVL.

V and J are TRBV7-3 and TRBJ1-2; D not resolved. Germline loops: CDR1 SGHTA, CDR2 FQGTGA. V lost 0 bases and J lost 4, with 6 bases in between. This CDR3 has 13 amino acids. CDR3 residues: CASSLTPGYGYTF. Written as DNA, the CDR3 is TGTGCCAGCAGCTTAACACCAGGCTATGGCTACACCTTC.

This clone was counted a few times. The rearrangement joins TRBV11-2 to TRBJ2-3; 8 nucleotides line up with TRBD2. From germline, CDR1 is SGHAT and CDR2 FQNNGV. With 2 bases clipped from V and 1 base from J, the junction kept 5 bases outside the gene matches. The CDR3 is 16 residues long. The CDR3 reads CASSLLGGGRTDTQYF. The DNA for the CDR3 is TGTGCCAGCAGCTTACTCGGCGGGGGGCGCACAGATACGCAGTATTTT.

This chain uses TRBV11-2 with TRBJ1-3, with D possibly being TRBD1 (5 bases). Trimming cost V 8 bases and J 4 bases, with 9 bases left between them. Per the germline V gene, CDR1 is SGHAT and CDR2 is FQNNGV. The CDR3 is made up of 12 amino acids. CDR3 residues: CASGKGGNTIYF. CDR3 sequence (DNA): TGTGCCAGCGGAAAGGGGGGAAACACCATATATTTT.

The gene calls are TRBV5-1 and TRBJ2-2; TRBD1 matches at 8 bases. From germline, CDR1 is SGHRS and CDR2 YFSETQ. Trimming took 4 bases from V and 2 from J; bases not matched to a gene: 4. The CDR3 has 15 residues. The DNA of the CDR3 is TGCGCCAGCAGCCGGGGACAGGCTAACACCGGGGAGCTGTTTTTT. Protein product: CASSRGQANTGELFF.

The rearrangement links TRBV5-4 to TRBJ1-2, with TRBD1 identical over 9 bases. After removal of 4 bases from V and 5 bases from J, the junction contained 6 bases not matched to a gene. CDR1 and CDR2 (germline): SGHNT, YYREEE (reference sequence). This CDR3 is built from 14 residues. CDR3: CASSPDRGVYGYTF. The DNA for the CDR3 is TGTGCCAGCAGCCCCGACAGGGGGGTATATGGCTACACCTTC.

The V gene is TRBV5-1, the J gene TRBJ1-1; maybe TRBD1 (5 bases). This CDR3 is 14 amino acids long. Germline CDR1 is SGHRS and CDR2 is YFSETQ. Trimming pared 0 bases from V and 2 bases from J, leaving 8 bases between. CDR3 in DNA: TGCGCCAGCAGCTTGGGGGGCACAAACACTGAAGCTTTCTTT. Encoded protein: CASSLGGTNTEAFF.

The rearrangement links TRBV5-1 to TRBJ2-7; 9 bases match TRBD1. CDR3 length: 14 residues. CDR1 SGHRS and CDR2 YFSETQ come from the germline V gene. V shed 5 bases and J 2 bases; nucleotides not matched to a gene: 5. CDR3 coding DNA: TGCGCCAGCAGTTTCGGGACAGGGACCTACGAGCAGTACTTC. This gives the protein CASSFGTGTYEQYF.

This CDR3 is CASSVDRGAGNTIYF. As DNA, the CDR3 is TGTGCCAGCAGCGTGGACAGGGGAGCTGGAAACACCATATATTTT. The chain combines TRBV9 with TRBJ1-3, with 9 bases fitting TRBD1. The germline V gene has CDR1 SGDLS and CDR2 YYNGEE. The CDR3 consists of 15 residues. Trimming took 2 bases from V and 2 from J; bases not matched to a gene: 2.

The chain recombines TRBV6-5 with TRBJ2-7, with 7 nucleotides matching TRBD2. The CDR3 runs to 13 residues. The germline gives CDR1 MNHEY, CDR2 SVGAGI. J was trimmed by 7 bases and V by 8 bases; bases with no gene match: 11. CDR3 residues: CASHGEGGFEQYF. The CDR3 DNA reads TGTGCCAGCCACGGGGAGGGTGGGTTTGAGCAGTACTTC.

The chain is built from TRBV30 and TRBJ1-2; D not resolved. This CDR3 spans 13 amino acids. Trimming shortened V by 3 bases and J by 6 bases, and 14 bases separated the two germline ends. Germline V CDR1 and CDR2: GTSNPN, SVGIG (reference sequence). The CDR3 is CAWRPPRQDGYTF. DNA for the CDR3: TGTGCCTGGAGACCCCCTCGACAAGATGGCTACACCTTC.

The chain recombines TRBV7-9 with TRBJ2-2; D is unresolved. The germline gives CDR1 SEHNR, CDR2 FQNEAQ (reference sequence). V gave up 1 base and J gave up 6 bases, with 12 bases separating them. The CDR3 has 15 amino acids. CDR3 DNA: TGTGCCAGCAGCTTAGGGGCTCGGTGGGCCGGGGAGCTGTTTTTT. This translates into CASSLGARWAGELFF.

V and J are TRBV11-2 and TRBJ2-7; D gene uncertain. The CDR3 spans 11 residues. V lost 5 bases to trimming and J lost 2 bases, with 4 bases between them. Germline V gene lookup returns CDR1 SGHAT and CDR2 FQNNGV. The chain's CDR3 is CASSHTYEQYF. In DNA form, the CDR3 reads TGTGCCAGCAGCCACACCTACGAGCAGTACTTC.

The chain employs TRBV5-1 and TRBJ1-5; unclear D gene. Germline CDR1 SGHRS, CDR2 YFSETQ. Trimming shortened V by 0 bases and J by 4 bases, and 5 bases separated the two germline ends. This CDR3 contains 13 residues. This chain's CDR3 is CASSLAGNQPQHF. In DNA form, the CDR3 reads TGCGCCAGCAGCTTGGCAGGTAATCAGCCCCAGCATTTT.

The CDR3 protein is CASSTRGTDTQYF. DNA of the CDR3: TGTGCCAGCAGTACTCGGGGCACAGATACGCAGTATTTT. This chain uses TRBV6-6 with TRBJ2-3, with D uncertain. The germline gives CDR1 MNHNY, CDR2 SVGAGI (reference sequence). The V and J ends lost 5 bases and 1 base respectively, with 7 bases between them. The CDR3 has 13 amino acids.

This chain links TRBV2 with TRBJ2-3; 13 nucleotides match TRBD2. The CDR3 runs to 18 residues. V gave up 4 bases and J gave up 0 bases; unmatched junction bases: 7. Germline V lookup: CDR1 SNHLY, CDR2 FYNNEI. CDR3 sequence reads: CASSATSGGAVSTDTQYF. The CDR3 DNA reads TGTGCCAGCAGTGCCACTAGCGGGGGGGCCGTGAGCACAGATACGCAGTATTTT.

This sequence joins TRBV7-2 and TRBJ2-5, with TRBD2 as a possible D gene (6 bases). The ends were cut back, 4 bases at V and 5 bases at J, with 17 bases in the middle. Germline CDR1 is SGHTA and CDR2 is FQGNSA. The CDR3 has 15 residues. CDR3 region: CASSSGDSRGETQYF. Here the CDR3 DNA reads TGTGCCAGCAGCTCGGGGGACTCCCGTGGGGAGACCCAGTACTTC.

The V and J genes are TRBV27 and TRBJ1-5, with D possibly being TRBD1 (6 bases). The CDR3 has 14 amino acids. Germline CDR1 and CDR2: MNHEY and SMNVEV (reference sequence). V was shortened by 8 bases and J by 1 base, with 12 bases between the two germline ends. DNA of the CDR3: TGTGCCAGCCACGAACAGGGAAGCAATCAGCCCCAGCATTTT. Protein sequence: CASHEQGSNQPQHF.

V and J are TRBV13 and TRBJ1-2; TRBD1 agrees at 9 bases. Germline assignment: CDR1 PRHDT and CDR2 FYEKMQ (reference sequence). The CDR3 has 14 amino acids. V dropped 9 bases and J dropped 0; count of bases not matched to a gene: 5. CDR3 nucleotide sequence: TGTGCCAGTGGACAGGGGCGTTCTAACTATGGCTACACCTTC. Translation: CASGQGRSNYGYTF.

The J gene is TRBJ2-5, the V gene TRBV25-1; 7 bases agree with TRBD2. V trimming: 4 bases; J trimming: 5 bases; junction bases outside the gene matches: 7. Germline V lookup: CDR1 MGHDK, CDR2 SYGVNS. This CDR3 region has 14 residues. The CDR3 is CASSGAGVLETQYF. The CDR3 coding sequence is TGTGCCAGCAGTGGCGCGGGGGTTCTTGAGACCCAGTACTTC. Based on the CDR3 plus reference TRBV25-1 and TRBJ2-5, the full variable domain is EADIYQTPRYLVIGTGKKITLECSQTMGHDKMYWYQQDPGMELHLIHYSYGVNSTEKGDLSSESTVSRIRTEHFPLTLESARPSHTSQYLCASSGAGVLETQYFGPGTRLLVL.

This chain uses TRBV13 with TRBJ2-2, with 10 bases lining up with TRBD2. Germline trimming cut 6 bases from V and 4 bases from J; bases unmatched to any gene: 8. CDR3 size: 16 residues. From germline, CDR1 is PRHDT and CDR2 FYEKMQ (reference sequence). The chain's CDR3 is CASSSFLAGVTGELFF. As DNA, the CDR3 is TGTGCCAGCAGTTCCTTTCTAGCGGGAGTCACCGGGGAGCTGTTTTTT.

The genes are TRBV7-2 and TRBJ2-2; 9 nucleotides line up with TRBD2. The V and J ends lost 2 bases and 1 base, in that order; junction bases with no gene match: 8. CDR3 length: 18 residues. Germline loops: CDR1 SGHTA, CDR2 FQGNSA. The CDR3 reads CASSLLRGGLLNTGELFF. CDR3 in DNA: TGTGCCAGCAGCTTACTGCGGGGGGGACTTCTGAACACCGGGGAGCTGTTTTTT. The full variable domain, its missing parts supplied by reference TRBV7-2 and TRBJ2-2, is GAGVSQSPSNKVTEKGKDVELRCDPISGHTALYWYRQSLGQGLEFLIYFQGNSAPDKSGLPSDRFSAERTGGSVSTLTIQRTQQEDSAVYLCASSLLRGGLLNTGELFFGEGSRLTVL.

The rearrangement joins TRBV7-9 to TRBJ1-2; possible D gene TRBD1, 6 bases. With 0 bases removed from V and 6 bases from J, the gap between germline ends came to 14 bases. Germline V gives CDR1 SEHNR, CDR2 FQNEAQ (reference sequence). The CDR3 runs to 15 residues. The CDR3: CASSLAGGGVDGYTF. As DNA, the CDR3 is TGTGCCAGCAGCTTAGCGGGAGGGGGAGTCGATGGCTACACCTTC.